This T cell receptor (beta chain) was identified in a study of T-cell reconstitution after alpha-beta-depleted transplantation in children. General study points: The study reportedly traced alpha-beta T cells about two months after transplant to several hundred expanded graft clones. Day-60 TCRbeta diversity that was high in some patients was derived from surviving recipient T cells and thymic progenitors. Diversity and T-cell counts at one year after transplant derived mostly from new T cells.

The library targeted TCRbeta and was prepared with unique molecular identifiers. MiXCR was run by TCRdb on the PCR reads, yielding one entry per CDR3 protein. The table records hundreds of thousands of distinct CDR3 sequences, around 14% of them present only once. About this clonotype itself: Its antigen is as yet unknown.

Specimen: PBMCs, collected before TCRalphabeta/CD19-depleted stem cell transplant. The sequence was obtained from a girl aged 2 to 9 with congenital amegakaryocytic thrombocytopenia, due to receive a stem cell transplant.

CDR3 amino acids: CASSVLQGTPYGYTF. The CDR3 nucleotides are TGTGCCAGCAGCGTATTACAGGGGACACCTTATGGCTACACCTTC. The chain is built from TRBV7-3 and TRBJ1-2; 7 bases line up with TRBD1. The germline CDR1 and CDR2 sequences are SGHTA and FQGTGA. V gave up 5 bases and J gave up 5 bases; unmatched junction bases: 11. This CDR3 is built from 15 residues.